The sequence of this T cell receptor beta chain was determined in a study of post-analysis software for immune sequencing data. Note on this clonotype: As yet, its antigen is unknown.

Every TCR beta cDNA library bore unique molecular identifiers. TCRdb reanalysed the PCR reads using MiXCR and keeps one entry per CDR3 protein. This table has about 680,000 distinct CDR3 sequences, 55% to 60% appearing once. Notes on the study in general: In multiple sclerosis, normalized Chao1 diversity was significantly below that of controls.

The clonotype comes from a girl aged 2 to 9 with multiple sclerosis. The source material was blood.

The CDR3 sequence: CSALVRVGAEAFF. The CDR3 nucleotides read TGCAGCGCACTGGTCCGAGTAGGCGCTGAAGCTTTCTTT. This rearrangement joins TRBV29-1 to TRBJ1-1; unclear D gene. The V and J ends lost 7 bases and 6 bases respectively, with 18 bases between them. The CDR3 consists of 13 residues. CDR1 SQVTM and CDR2 ANQGSEA come from the germline V gene.